This T cell receptor (beta chain) was documented in a study of Tregs in tolerant kidney transplant recipients. Broader study findings: The small number of patients limits these findings pending further validation. Tolerant patients' donor-specific Tregs expanded beyond overall Tregs, suggesting antigen-driven growth.

The CDR3 loop spans 14 amino acids. Mixed chimerism was transient after nonmyeloablative marrow transplants from related graft donors. Unstimulated Tregs (CD4+CD25+CD127-) and CD4+CD25- non-Tregs were sorted from PBMCs. Produced via immunoSEQ multiplex PCR; TCRdb's table is partial and in-frame only. The repertoire holds roughly 86,000 clones, 93% seen once, with roughly 1.7% in the top ten. As concerns this clone: Its antigen is not known.

The sample consisted of CD4+ T cells from blood (PBMCs), taken 12 months after the transplant. The genes are TRBV21-1 and TRBJ2-4; whether TRBD1, the table's D call, matches the DNA was not checked. TRBV21-1 is classified as a pseudogene. This clonotype was obtained from a human patient who received a combined kidney and bone marrow transplant. Some T cells may arise from the graft donor. The CDR3 DNA follows: TGTGCCAGCAGCAAAATACAGGGGGGAAACATTCAGTACTTC. Translation gives CASSKIQGGNIQYF.